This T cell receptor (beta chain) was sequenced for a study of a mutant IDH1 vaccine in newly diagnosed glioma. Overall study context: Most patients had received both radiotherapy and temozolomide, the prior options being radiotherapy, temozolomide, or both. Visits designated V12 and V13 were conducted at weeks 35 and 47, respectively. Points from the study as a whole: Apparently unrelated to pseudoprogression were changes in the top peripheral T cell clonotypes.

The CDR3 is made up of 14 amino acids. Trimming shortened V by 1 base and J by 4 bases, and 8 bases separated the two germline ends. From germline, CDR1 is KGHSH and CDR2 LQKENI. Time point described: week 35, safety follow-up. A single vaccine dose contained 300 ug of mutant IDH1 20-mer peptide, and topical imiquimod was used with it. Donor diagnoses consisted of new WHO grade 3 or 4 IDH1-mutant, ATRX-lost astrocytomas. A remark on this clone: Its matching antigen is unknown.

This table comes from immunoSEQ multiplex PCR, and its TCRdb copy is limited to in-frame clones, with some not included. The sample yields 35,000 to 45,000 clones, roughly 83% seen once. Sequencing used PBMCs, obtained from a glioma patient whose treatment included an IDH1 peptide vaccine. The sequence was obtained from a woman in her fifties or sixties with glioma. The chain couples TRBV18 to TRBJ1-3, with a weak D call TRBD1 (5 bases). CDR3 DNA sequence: TGTGCCAGCTCACCACGGGACGTAGGAAACACCATATATTTT. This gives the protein CASSPRDVGNTIYF.